Below are 20 T cell receptor beta chains sequenced from a single sample in a study of post-analysis software for immune sequencing data. Study observations and caveats: Higher frequency in patients than in controls was seen for roughly five TRBV segments, with TRBV5-6, TRBV5-1 and TRBV20-1 among them.

These receptors are not linked to any known antigen. Unique molecular identifiers featured in each of the TCR beta cDNA libraries. Via MiXCR, TCRdb re-called the PCR reads, giving one row per CDR3 protein. The sample holds some 890,000 distinct CDR3 sequences, approximately 57% seen once. Sequenced material: blood. These receptors came from a girl between 5 and 17 years old with multiple sclerosis.

The V and J genes are TRBV20-1 and TRBJ2-7, with D possibly being TRBD1 (6 bases). V gave up 4 bases and J gave up 7 bases, with 17 bases separating them. Per germline, CDR1 DFQATT and CDR2 SNEGSKA (reference sequence). The length of the CDR3 is 13 residues. In nucleotides, the CDR3 is TGCAGTGCTATAACCACAGGGCCTAAGGAGCAGTACTTC. Encoded protein: CSAITTGPKEQYF.

The table lists this clonotype with a few counts. The chain recombines TRBV4-2 with TRBJ2-3, with 8 bases matching TRBD2. With 0 bases clipped from V and 6 bases from J, the junction kept 11 bases outside the gene matches. Germline CDR1 is LGHNA and CDR2 is YNFKEQ. The CDR3 spans 17 residues. CDR3 sequence: CASSQDYGGADRDTQYF. The CDR3, as DNA: TGTGCCAGCAGCCAAGATTACGGGGGGGCCGATAGGGATACGCAGTATTTT.

V usage is TRBV12-3 or TRBV12-4 and J usage is TRBJ1-2; D is possibly TRBD1 (6 bases). This CDR3 contains 15 residues. Deletions cut 5 bases from V and 5 bases from J, with 18 bases between. CDR3 amino acids: CASSLRDTAIYGYTF. CDR3 nucleotide sequence: TGTGCCAGCAGTCTCCGGGACACCGCAATTTATGGCTACACCTTC.

V and J are TRBV5-1 and TRBJ2-1; TRBD1 agrees at 9 bases. Germline trimming cut 0 bases from V and 5 bases from J; bases unmatched to any gene: 6. Germline V gives CDR1 SGHRS, CDR2 YFSETQ. The CDR3 extends over 16 amino acids. The CDR3 nucleotides are TGCGCCAGCAGCTTGGGGGGACAGGGATTCAACAATGAGCAGTTCTTC. This gives the protein CASSLGGQGFNNEQFF.

The V and J genes are TRBV7-2 and TRBJ2-1; the D gene is possibly TRBD1 (6 bases). This CDR3 has 16 amino acids. The V gene's germline CDR1 is SGHTA and CDR2 FQGNSA. Trimming left V 5 bases short and J 2 bases short, with 16 bases between. CDR3 sequence: CASSPSTGWTYNEQFF. Written as DNA, the CDR3 is TGTGCCAGCAGCCCCAGCACAGGGTGGACCTACAATGAGCAGTTCTTC.

In its sample, this clonotype was seen a few times. J is TRBJ1-2 and V is TRBV6-6; no definite D call. CDR1 is MNHNY and CDR2 is SVGAGI in the germline V gene (reference sequence). V lost 6 bases and J 4 bases, leaving 18 bases between the germline ends. The CDR3 sequence is 15 residues long. CDR3 protein: CASRLGHELTYGYTF. The CDR3 region has the DNA TGTGCCAGCAGACTCGGGCATGAGTTGACCTATGGCTACACCTTC.

This clonotype was found a few times. The rearrangement links TRBV27 to TRBJ1-2, with D possibly being TRBD1 (5 bases). Trimming cost V 7 bases and J 2 bases, with 14 bases left between them. This CDR3 region has 14 residues. The germline gives CDR1 MNHEY, CDR2 SMNVEV (reference sequence). CDR3 DNA sequence: TGTGCCAGCAATCCGGGACCGAAAAACTATGGCTACACCTTC. Translating it yields CASNPGPKNYGYTF.

This clonotype was observed a few times. CDR3 DNA: TGTGCCAGCAGGCCCGGGACAGGGACTAACTATGGCTACACCTTC. This codes for CASRPGTGTNYGYTF. The rearrangement joins TRBV12-3 or TRBV12-4 to TRBJ1-2; 9 bases fit TRBD1. The trim removed 6 bases at V and 0 bases at J, leaving 5 bases unmatched. The CDR3 extends over 15 amino acids.

A note on this clonotype: Here the CDR3 omits its conserved ending phenylalanine or tryptophan, so a read error is the likely source. Because the CDR3's place on the DNA is in doubt, the DNA is left out and the CDR3 is given as listed by TCRdb. The V call is TRBV29-1, the J call TRBJ2-3. The CDR3 length equals 14 residues, ends included. Per the germline V gene, CDR1 is SQVTM and CDR2 is ANQGSEA. CDR3 region: CSVDSRRAQIRSIL.

This chain connects TRBV29-1 to TRBJ2-5; 9 nucleotides agree with TRBD1. Per the germline V gene, CDR1 is SQVTM and CDR2 is ANQGSEA. This CDR3 is built from 14 residues. The V segment lost 3 bases and the J segment 2 bases; nucleotides outside the gene matches: 4. The CDR3, as DNA: TGCAGCGTTGACCAGGACAGGGGTCAAGAGACCCAGTACTTC. Translated, it gives CSVDQDRGQETQYF.

This clonotype has just a few counts. The chain employs TRBV20-1 and TRBJ2-1; 12 nucleotides agree with TRBD2. CDR3 length: 14 residues. CDR1 and CDR2 (germline): DFQATT, SNEGSKA (reference sequence). J gave up 7 bases and V 7 bases, and 8 bases lay outside the gene matches. The CDR3, as DNA: TGCAGTGTCCCGACTAGCGGGAGCGGAAATGAGCAGTTCTTC. It codes for CSVPTSGSGNEQFF.

This chain links TRBV3-1 with TRBJ2-1; 7 nucleotides agree with TRBD2. The CDR3 sequence is 13 residues long. CDR1 and CDR2 (germline): LGHDT, YNNKEL (reference sequence). The J segment lost 9 bases and the V segment lost 4 bases, leaving 6 bases of the junction unmatched. The CDR3 spells CASSPFSSGEQFF. The CDR3 nucleotides are TGTGCCAGCAGCCCCTTTTCTAGCGGTGAGCAGTTCTTC.

This chain links TRBV20-1 with TRBJ2-1, with 10 bases identical to TRBD2. Germline loops: CDR1 DFQATT, CDR2 SNEGSKA (reference sequence). V dropped 5 bases and J dropped 3; count of bases not matched to a gene: 4. CDR3 length: 14 residues. The CDR3 region has the DNA TGCAGTGCTGACAGCGGGAGGGACTACAATGAGCAGTTCTTC. Translated: CSADSGRDYNEQFF.

The sample holds a few counts of this clonotype. The V call is TRBV10-3, the J call TRBJ2-1; 7 bases are a match to TRBD1. CDR1 and CDR2 from the germline V gene are ENHRY and SYGVKD. The CDR3 runs to 13 residues. V lost 9 bases to trimming and J lost 5 bases; unmatched junction nucleotides: 7. The CDR3: CAIQTGTDNEQFF. In nucleotides, the CDR3 is TGTGCCATACAGACAGGGACAGACAATGAGCAGTTCTTC.

The chain has TRBV12-3 or TRBV12-4 and TRBJ2-1; 8 bases map to TRBD2. The CDR3 has 17 amino acids. The trim removed 5 bases at V and 3 bases at J, leaving 12 bases unmatched. The CDR3 nucleotides are TGTGCCAGCAGTCCCAGACTGGCGCGGGGGGACTACAATGAGCAGTTCTTC. Protein product: CASSPRLARGDYNEQFF.

The chain links TRBV20-1 to TRBJ1-1; D is undetermined. The germline V and J ends were trimmed by 0 bases and 6 bases, with 5 bases remaining between them. This CDR3 region has 11 residues. Germline V CDR1 and CDR2: DFQATT, SNEGSKA (reference sequence). The CDR3: CSAREGPEAFF. DNA of the CDR3: TGCAGTGCTAGAGAAGGGCCTGAAGCTTTCTTT.

This clonotype was picked up a small number of times. This sequence joins TRBV20-1 and TRBJ2-1; the D gene is possibly TRBD1 (5 bases). CDR1 and CDR2 from the germline V gene are DFQATT and SNEGSKA (reference sequence). The CDR3 is made up of 12 amino acids. The germline V and J ends were trimmed by 1 base and 5 bases, with 6 bases remaining between them. The CDR3 reads CSARGGNNEQFF. The CDR3 coding sequence is TGCAGTGCTAGAGGGGGCAACAATGAGCAGTTCTTC.

The J gene is TRBJ2-3, the V gene TRBV20-1; maybe TRBD1 (6 bases). The CDR3 sequence is 15 residues long. Germline lookup yields CDR1 DFQATT and CDR2 SNEGSKA (reference sequence). The V gene lost 6 bases and the J gene lost 0 bases, with 16 bases spanning the gap. This chain's CDR3 is CSAGGGGGSTDTQYF. The CDR3, as DNA: TGCAGTGCCGGTGGGGGCGGCGGGAGCACAGATACGCAGTATTTT.

The rearrangement joins TRBV29-1 to TRBJ1-1; 7 nucleotides agree with TRBD1. Germline CDR1 reads SQVTM; CDR2 reads ANQGSEA. V shed 6 bases and J 1 base; nucleotides not matched to a gene: 5. CDR3 length: 13 residues. Here the CDR3 reads CSVHRGPNTEAFF. CDR3 DNA: TGCAGCGTACACAGGGGACCGAACACTGAAGCTTTCTTT.

The J gene is TRBJ2-6, the V gene TRBV25-1; D is unclear. V lost 5 bases and J 1 base, leaving 9 bases between the germline ends. The CDR3 has 15 amino acids. Looked up from germline, CDR1 is MGHDK and CDR2 is SYGVNS. The CDR3 region is CASSPFGSGANVLTF. The CDR3 region has the DNA TGTGCCAGCAGTCCCTTCGGGTCTGGGGCCAACGTCCTGACTTTC.